The present entry profiles one T cell receptor (beta chain) with its context. What it binds is not known. The same CDR3 also results from other DNA sequences found in this sample. This specimen comes from a study of PD-1 blockade in classical Hodgkin lymphoma. About the study: Every 2 weeks, patients got 3 mg/kg intravenous nivolumab.

Profiled with immunoSEQ multiplex PCR; TCRdb holds only in-frame clones, not every one. Of under 130,000 clones listed, approximately 90% are singletons. Study-wide points: Reported baseline diversity: healthy donors highest, relapsed/refractory patients lowest. With respect to the repertoire differences, their causes, possibly disease activity or prior therapy, remain undefined. Complete responders matched newly diagnosed patients in baseline diversity.

Time point denoted: cycle 4 day 1 (C4D1), after five to seven weeks of nivolumab. Every patient was affected by relapse after autologous stem cell transplantation, while exposure to brentuximab vedotin was not uniform. The sequences come from peripheral blood mononuclear cells (PBMCs), collected before the fourth cycle of nivolumab. The TCR comes from a human donor with classical Hodgkin lymphoma.

CDR3 sequence: CASSLLAGQETQYF. In nucleotides, the CDR3 is TGTGCCAGCAGCTTACTAGCGGGACAGGAGACCCAGTACTTC. The V call is TRBV7-2, the J call TRBJ2-5; 9 positions match TRBD2. V shed 2 bases, J shed 5 bases, and the junction held 3 bases outside the gene matches. Germline V lookup: CDR1 SGHTA, CDR2 FQGNSA. The CDR3 has 14 amino acids.